This T cell receptor beta chain is drawn from a study of T cell repertoires in cytomegalovirus infection. For the study at large: Public signatures in TCR beta pointed to CMV infection and matching HLA type. Whole-study results and caveats: Clonotype analysis showed dominance of the ex vivo response by HLA-C-restricted CMV-specific TCR beta clonotypes. CMV carriers having the relevant HLA were flagged by cumulative public TCR beta family frequency.

This clonotype occurred a few times. Its antigen is not identified. TCRdb processed the reads anew with MiXCR; each CDR3 protein has one entry. The table has hundreds of thousands of distinct CDR3 sequences, 33% seen once; the top ten hold around a sixth. From germline, CDR1 is SGHTA and CDR2 FQGNSA. This CDR3 is built from 17 residues. The J segment lost 4 bases and the V segment lost 5 bases, leaving 7 bases of the junction unmatched. The receptor was isolated from a human donor in good health (CMV status not recorded). Some clones in this sample may be carry-over from other donors' samples. The chain has TRBV7-2 and TRBJ2-5; 16 positions match TRBD2. Sequenced material: cultured PBMCs, taken from culture after CMV antigen stimulation. This CDR3 is CASSPQGLAGGLETQYF. Written as DNA, the CDR3 is TGTGCCAGCAGCCCCCAGGGACTAGCGGGAGGGTTAGAGACCCAGTACTTC.